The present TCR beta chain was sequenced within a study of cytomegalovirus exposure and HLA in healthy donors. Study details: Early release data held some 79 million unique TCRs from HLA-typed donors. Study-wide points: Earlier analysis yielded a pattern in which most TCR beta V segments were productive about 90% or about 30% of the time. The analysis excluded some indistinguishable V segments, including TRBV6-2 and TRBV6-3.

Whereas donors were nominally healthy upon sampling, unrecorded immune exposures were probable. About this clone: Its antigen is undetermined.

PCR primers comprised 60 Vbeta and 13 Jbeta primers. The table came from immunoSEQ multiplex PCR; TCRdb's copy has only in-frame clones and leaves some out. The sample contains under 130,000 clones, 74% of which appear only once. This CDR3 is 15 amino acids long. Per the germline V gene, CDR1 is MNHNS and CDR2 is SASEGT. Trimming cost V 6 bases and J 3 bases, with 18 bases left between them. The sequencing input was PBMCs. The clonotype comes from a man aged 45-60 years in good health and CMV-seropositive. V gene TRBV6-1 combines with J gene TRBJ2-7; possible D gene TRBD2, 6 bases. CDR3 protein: CASSQTETRRYEQYF. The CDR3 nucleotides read TGTGCCAGCAGCCAAACCGAGACTAGGCGCTACGAGCAGTACTTC.